In its sample, the clone carrying this T cell receptor (beta chain) was seen a few times. No antigen is known for it. Each CDR3 protein is one row after TCRdb ran MiXCR on the RT-PCR reads. The data contain under 550,000 distinct CDR3 sequences, roughly 7.6% of them singletons. V was clipped by 9 bases and J by 9 bases; unmatched bases: 4. The CDR3 extends over 13 amino acids. The data belong to a study of response to subunit inactivated influenza vaccine. Study results and limitations: Authors suggested each seasonal flu vaccination may recruit only limited numbers of new T cells.

Specimen: PBMCs from blood, collected 23 to 25 months after vaccination. This clonotype originated in a man aged 50 to 69 who received an inactivated influenza vaccine. The chain employs TRBV12-3 or TRBV12-4 and TRBJ2-1, with 14 bases lining up with TRBD2. CDR3 in DNA: TGTGCCAGTGGACTAGCGGGAGGTTTTGAGCAGTTCTTC. Translation: CASGLAGGFEQFF.